This TCR beta chain was profiled in a study of cytomegalovirus exposure and HLA in healthy donors. V dropped 5 bases and J dropped 4 bases, with 14 bases sitting between them. Germline V lookup: CDR1 SEHNR, CDR2 FQNEAQ (reference sequence). This CDR3 comprises 14 residues. General study points: Upon later analysis, HLA-associated TCR beta chains proved more clonally expanded than other, equally common chains. Several of the most significant clusters appeared, in a later analysis, to be linked to common viral pathogens.

In regard to this clone: Its antigen is undetermined.

Both 60 Vbeta primers and 13 Jbeta primers went into the PCR. Assay: immunoSEQ multiplex PCR; the TCRdb copy retains only in-frame clones and omits some. This sample's clone table lists 150,000 or so clones. Sequenced input: PBMCs. The receptor was derived from a young man in good health and CMV-seronegative. The J gene is TRBJ2-5, the V gene TRBV7-9; possible D gene TRBD2, 5 bases. In DNA form, the CDR3 reads TGTGCCAGCAGCCTCTTGGGAGAGACAGAGACCCAGTACTTC. This encodes CASSLLGETETQYF.